Listed here are 22 T cell receptor beta chains from one sample, sequenced in a study of T cells after yellow fever vaccination. MiXCR, applied by TCRdb to the 5' RACE reads, yields one record per CDR3 protein. The sample has 100,000 to 150,000 distinct CDR3 sequences; about 7% are singletons. The sample consisted of CD4+ T cells sorted from PBMCs, taken 9 to 11 days after the first yellow fever vaccination. The origin of the receptors is a man aged 18 to 29 who received the YFV17D yellow fever vaccine.

The chain joins TRBV7-2 to TRBJ2-6, with D unclear. V was clipped by 5 bases and J by 4 bases, with 15 bases between them. This CDR3 has 16 residues. Germline V gene sequence: CDR1 SGHTA, CDR2 FQGNSA. The CDR3 coding sequence is TGTGCCAGCAGCCCCTGGACCGCTCAGGGGGCCAACGTCCTGACTTTC. Translation gives CASSPWTAQGANVLTF.

The table lists this clonotype with many counts. The rearrangement joins TRBV20-1 to TRBJ2-1, with 10 bases fitting TRBD2. V lost 3 bases to trimming and J lost 5 bases; unmatched junction nucleotides: 7. Germline V gene sequence: CDR1 DFQATT, CDR2 SNEGSKA (reference sequence). This CDR3 is 15 amino acids long. Written as DNA, the CDR3 is TGCAGTGCTAGGTTGCCACTAGCGGGAAACAATGAGCAGTTCTTC. The encoded protein is CSARLPLAGNNEQFF.

The sample holds a few counts of this clonotype. The chain uses TRBV23-1 and TRBJ2-7, with TRBD2 as a possible D gene (6 bases). TRBV23-1 is assigned to the ORF class and has an uncertain function. Trimming removed 4 bases from V and 1 base from J, with 11 bases in between. The CDR3 covers 14 residues. The CDR3 DNA follows: TGCGCCAGCAGTCCTCCACGGGGGTCCTACGAGCAGTACGTC. Translating it yields CASSPPRGSYEQYV.

This clonotype has ten or more counts. The V and J genes are TRBV7-2 and TRBJ2-5; tentative D call: TRBD1 (6 bases). Per the germline V gene, CDR1 is SGHTA and CDR2 is FQGNSA. V was shortened by 5 bases and J by 5 bases, with 24 bases between the two germline ends. This CDR3 spans 17 amino acids. DNA of the CDR3: TGTGCCAGCAGCCGATACGGAGTCAGGGGAGTTCGGGAGACCCAGTACTTC. This codes for CASSRYGVRGVRETQYF.

This clonotype was recorded at least ten times. This chain uses TRBV7-2 with TRBJ2-3, with TRBD2 matching over 15 bases. From germline, CDR1 is SGHTA and CDR2 FQGNSA. Trimming cost V 4 bases and J 12 bases; bases outside gene matches: 8. CDR3 length equals 15 residues. The CDR3 coding sequence is TGTGCCAGCAGCTATGGGACTAGCGGGGGGCCAGCACAGTATTTT. Protein sequence: CASSYGTSGGPAQYF.

This clonotype was found many times. Written as DNA, the CDR3 is TGTGCCAGCTCTCCGGGACAGCCCGGCACAGATACGCAGTATTTT. It yields the protein CASSPGQPGTDTQYF. The rearrangement joins TRBV18 to TRBJ2-3; 7 nucleotides match TRBD1. This CDR3 has 15 amino acids. V lost 6 bases, J lost 1 base, and 7 bases stayed unmatched. Germline CDR1 KGHSH, CDR2 LQKENI.

Ten or more counts support this clonotype. V gene TRBV4-1 combines with J gene TRBJ2-1; D might be TRBD1 (5 bases). CDR1 MGHRA and CDR2 YSYEKL come from the germline V gene. With 4 bases removed from V and 0 bases from J, the gap between germline ends came to 13 bases. This CDR3 has 16 residues. The CDR3 DNA sequence: TGCGCCAGCAGCCGTCCGACAGTGAGCTCCTACAATGAGCAGTTCTTC. It specifies CASSRPTVSSYNEQFF.

This clonotype was detected only a few times. The CDR3 loop reads CASSLGGALNQPQHF. CDR3 DNA: TGTGCCAGCAGCTTAGGGGGTGCTTTGAATCAGCCCCAGCATTTT. The V and J genes are TRBV7-9 and TRBJ1-5, with D uncertain. The CDR3 runs to 15 residues. The germline V gene encodes CDR1 SEHNR and CDR2 FQNEAQ (reference sequence). V dropped 1 base and J dropped 4 bases, with 11 bases sitting between them.

This clonotype was seen repeatedly, ten times or more. V gene TRBV2 combines with J gene TRBJ2-5; TRBD2 is a possible D gene (5 bases). Germline assignment: CDR1 SNHLY and CDR2 FYNNEI. V was cut by 6 bases and J by 9 bases, with 14 bases left in between. This CDR3 contains 12 residues. CDR3 protein: CASRPESGSQYF. CDR3 bases: TGTGCCAGCAGACCAGAATCGGGATCCCAGTACTTC.

This chain joins TRBV5-1 and TRBJ1-2; D not certain. Germline V gene lookup returns CDR1 SGHRS and CDR2 YFSETQ. This CDR3 is built from 14 residues. CDR3 residues: CSRPGNGVNYGYTF. In DNA, the CDR3 is TGCTCCCGGCCGGGAAACGGAGTTAACTATGGCTACACCTTC.

This clonotype came up a few times. The chain joins TRBV10-3 to TRBJ1-5, with D hard to call. The V end was cut by 5 bases, the J end by 3 bases, with 20 bases between. CDR3 length: 17 residues. In germline, CDR1 is ENHRY, CDR2 SYGVKD. CDR3 DNA: TGTGCCATCAGTCCTATCCGTAGGGAGGGTTCCAATCAGCCCCAGCATTTT. This gives the protein CAISPIRREGSNQPQHF.

At least ten counts were recorded for this clonotype. The rearrangement uses TRBV6-2 or TRBV6-3 and TRBJ2-5; D possibly uses TRBD1 or TRBD2 (6 bases each). The CDR3 totals 17 residues. Trimming left V 2 bases short and J 5 bases short, with 21 bases between. Per germline, CDR1 MNHEY and CDR2 SVGEGT. CDR3 DNA sequence: TGTGCCAGCAGTTACGGTCTCGGGGGCGAAGGGGGTGAGACCCAGTACTTC. Protein sequence: CASSYGLGGEGGETQYF.

This clonotype was found many times. V and J are TRBV28 and TRBJ1-5; no firm D call. Deletions cut 6 bases from V and 7 bases from J, with 7 bases between. Germline V gives CDR1 MDHEN, CDR2 SYDVKM. The CDR3 has 11 amino acids. The DNA for the CDR3 is TGTGCCAGCAGGGGCGGGCAGCCCCAGCATTTT. It codes for CASRGGQPQHF.

This clonotype was seen a handful of times. V gene TRBV5-6 combines with J gene TRBJ2-3, with TRBD1 matching over 11 bases. With 2 bases clipped from V and 3 bases from J, the junction kept 11 bases outside the gene matches. Germline CDR1 and CDR2: SGHDT and YYEEEE. This CDR3 has 18 residues. The CDR3 bases are TGTGCCAGCAGCTTCCCTTCGGGACAGGGGGTTCGGACAGATACGCAGTATTTT. The encoded protein is CASSFPSGQGVRTDTQYF.

This clonotype has more than one count but fewer than ten. This chain connects TRBV4-3 to TRBJ2-1; perhaps TRBD1 as D (5 bases). Germline-derived CDR1 and CDR2 are LGHNA and YSLEER. The CDR3 runs to 15 residues. V gave up 1 base and J gave up 3 bases, with 10 bases separating them. The CDR3: CASSQVIDSYNEQFF. The CDR3, as DNA: TGCGCCAGCAGCCAAGTGATCGACAGCTACAATGAGCAGTTCTTC.

Many counts were recorded for this clonotype. The chain carries TRBV11-1 and TRBJ2-4; no clear D. The germline V gene encodes CDR1 SGHAT and CDR2 FQDESV (reference sequence). Trimming removed 2 bases from V and 0 bases from J, with 11 bases in between. This CDR3 has 16 residues. The CDR3 coding sequence is TGTGCCAGCAGCTTATATATTGGGGAAGCCAAAAACATTCAGTACTTC. It encodes CASSLYIGEAKNIQYF.

The chain links TRBV5-1 to TRBJ1-4; 8 bases are shared with TRBD1. The V gene's germline CDR1 is SGHRS and CDR2 YFSETQ. Losses at the gene ends were 3 bases for V and 7 bases for J; bases not matched to a gene: 5. This CDR3 region has 14 residues. This CDR3 is CASSSQGAGEKLFF. CDR3 coding DNA: TGCGCCAGCAGCTCTCAGGGGGCAGGTGAAAAACTGTTTTTT. Variable domain in full (rest from reference TRBV5-1 and TRBJ1-4): KAGVTQTPRYLIKTRGQQVTLSCSPISGHRSVSWYQQTPGQGLQFLFEYFSETQRNKGNFPGRFSGRQFSNSRSEMNVSTLELGDSALYLCASSSQGAGEKLFFGSGTQLSVL.

Notes on this clonotype: One end of the junction does not line up with germline, which may come from a read error. The rearrangement links TRBV4-2 to TRBJ2-2, with 9 nucleotides matching TRBD2. The CDR3 covers 17 residues. Germline values: CDR1 LGHNA, CDR2 YNFKEQ. CDR3 nucleotide sequence: TGTGCCAGGAGCCCGGGGGCGGGACTAGCCAACACCGGGGAGCTGTTTTTT. Encoded protein: CARSPGAGLANTGELFF.

This clonotype was detected many times. The chain joins TRBV20-1 to TRBJ2-3; 8 bases are a match to TRBD1. Germline V CDR1 and CDR2: DFQATT, SNEGSKA (reference sequence). The CDR3 extends over 14 amino acids. The J segment lost 3 bases and the V segment lost 3 bases, leaving 5 bases of the junction unmatched. Written as DNA, the CDR3 is TGCAGTGCTAGGCAGGGGGCGCGAACAGATACGCAGTATTTT. It encodes CSARQGARTDTQYF.

There are a few counts of this clonotype. This rearrangement joins TRBV5-4 to TRBJ1-4; 7 bases are shared with TRBD1. Looked up from germline, CDR1 is SGHNT and CDR2 is YYREEE (reference sequence). The J segment lost 8 bases and the V segment lost 0 bases, leaving 1 base of the junction unmatched. The CDR3 totals 13 residues. The CDR3 spells CASSLATGEKLFF. Here the CDR3 DNA reads TGTGCCAGCAGCTTGGCGACAGGGGAAAAACTGTTTTTT.

This clonotype was counted at least ten times. The chain couples TRBV6-1 to TRBJ2-7; D tentatively fits TRBD1 or TRBD2 (5 bases each). This CDR3 spans 13 amino acids. V lost 6 bases and J 2 bases, leaving 11 bases between the germline ends. CDR1 is MNHNS and CDR2 is SASEGT in the germline V gene. CDR3 sequence (DNA): TGTGCCAGCAGCCGGGACGGAACCTACGAGCAGTACTTC. It is translated as CASSRDGTYEQYF.

This clonotype was counted ten times or more. The chain uses TRBV5-1 and TRBJ2-5; possibly TRBD2 for D (5 bases). The CDR3 sequence is 14 residues long. The germline CDR1 and CDR2 sequences are SGHRS and YFSETQ. V was pared by 0 bases and J by 3 bases, with 9 bases between. The CDR3 sequence: CASSLGRTKETQYF. The CDR3 nucleotides are TGCGCCAGCAGCTTGGGGAGGACGAAAGAGACCCAGTACTTC.